This T cell receptor beta chain was found in a study of blood T cell repertoires in COVID-19. Assay used: immunoSEQ multiplex PCR; TCRdb lists only in-frame clones, some missing. The top ten clones hold 14% to 15% of a sample with 40,000 to 65,000 clones, roughly three quarters of them seen once. The TCR originated in a human donor with active or convalescent COVID-19. The donor label of this sample is uncertain. Sequencing was performed on peripheral blood.

The CDR3 sequence is CASKSHVAGGLDTQYF. In nucleotides, the CDR3 is TGTGCCAGCAAATCCCACGTCGCGGGAGGGCTGGATACGCAGTATTTT. The chain joins TRBV27 to TRBJ2-3; 9 bases map to TRBD2. Looked up from germline, CDR1 is MNHEY and CDR2 is SMNVEV (reference sequence). The CDR3 length is 16 residues. V shed 7 bases, J shed 6 bases, and the junction held 14 bases outside the gene matches.